This T cell receptor (beta chain) was obtained from a study of T cell changes during pregnancy in multiple sclerosis. The assay was immunoSEQ multiplex PCR, and TCRdb's table has in-frame clones only and misses some. The sample consists of approximately 40,000 clones, roughly nine tenths of them appearing once. This clone was counted once. There are 15 residues in the CDR3. Deletions cut 0 bases from V and 6 bases from J, with 15 bases between. In germline, CDR1 is KGHSH, CDR2 LQKENI. The material was CD8+ T cells from peripheral blood mononuclear cells, obtained in the third trimester of pregnancy. The chain joins TRBV18 to TRBJ2-7, with D tentatively TRBD2 (6 bases). The TCR originated in a female donor with multiple sclerosis, enrolled in a pregnancy study. This chain's CDR3 is CASSPPEGTGGEQYF. The DNA of the CDR3 is TGTGCCAGCTCACCACCGGAGGGGACCGGCGGCGAGCAGTACTTC.